These 16 T cell receptor beta chains were sequenced from one sample in a study of cytomegalovirus exposure and HLA in healthy donors. The table came from immunoSEQ multiplex PCR; TCRdb's copy has only in-frame clones and leaves some out. The data show about 110,000 clones, approximately 89% seen once. Sequencing input: PBMCs. All receptors derive from a woman aged 18-29 years in good health and CMV-seronegative.

V is TRBV28 and J is TRBJ1-3, with D perhaps TRBD1 (5 bases). The germline V and J ends were trimmed by 4 bases and 0 bases, with 13 bases remaining between them. The V gene's germline CDR1 is MDHEN and CDR2 SYDVKM. CDR3 length: 16 residues. In nucleotides, the CDR3 is TGTGCCAGCAGTTATTTCCAGGGATACTCTGGAAACACCATATATTTT. This gives the protein CASSYFQGYSGNTIYF.

The V call is TRBV11-3, the J call TRBJ2-5, with D maybe TRBD2 (6 bases). CDR3 length: 15 amino acids. Germline V lookup: CDR1 SGHNT, CDR2 YENEEA. Deletions cut 4 bases from V and 2 bases from J, with 14 bases between. CDR3 protein: CASSSPGENQETQYF. The DNA for the CDR3 is TGTGCCAGCAGCTCTCCGGGAGAAAATCAAGAGACCCAGTACTTC.

This rearrangement joins TRBV7-9 to TRBJ1-1; no definite D call. This CDR3 has 13 amino acids. V shed 5 bases and J shed 0 bases, with 7 bases lying between them. Germline V gene data show CDR1 as SEHNR and CDR2 as FQNEAQ (reference sequence). As DNA, the CDR3 is TGTGCCAGCAGCCCCCAGATGAACACTGAAGCTTTCTTT. Its protein is CASSPQMNTEAFF.

This sequence joins TRBV11-2 and TRBJ1-1; weak D call: TRBD1 (5 bases). V lost 1 base and J lost 0, with 9 bases in between. The V gene's germline CDR1 is SGHAT and CDR2 FQNNGV. The CDR3 runs to 15 residues. CDR3 region: CASSLVAGLNTEAFF. The CDR3 nucleotides read TGTGCCAGCAGCTTAGTTGCGGGGCTGAACACTGAAGCTTTCTTT.

The V call is TRBV28, the J call TRBJ1-2; D is perhaps TRBD1 (6 bases). CDR1 is MDHEN, CDR2 SYDVKM, per germline. The CDR3 covers 16 residues. V was shortened by 7 bases and J by 2 bases, with 20 bases between the two germline ends. The CDR3 region has the DNA TGTGCCAGCACCCCCTTCCGCGGAGACAGGAACTATGGCTACACCTTC. This encodes CASTPFRGDRNYGYTF.

The chain combines TRBV7-9 with TRBJ1-2; 8 bases match TRBD1. The CDR3 sequence is 16 residues long. In germline, CDR1 is SEHNR, CDR2 FQNEAQ (reference sequence). The V gene end was trimmed by 1 base and the J gene end by 0 bases; junction bases not matched to a gene: 4. For the CDR3, the DNA is TGTGCCAGCAGCTTAGATGGGACAGGCTCTAACTATGGCTACACCTTC. This encodes CASSLDGTGSNYGYTF.

The chain has TRBV4-3 and TRBJ1-1; TRBD1 matches at 9 bases. This CDR3 region has 17 residues. Germline V gene sequence: CDR1 LGHNA, CDR2 YSLEER. V gave up 2 bases and J gave up 1 base; unmatched junction bases: 8. DNA of the CDR3: TGCGCCAGCAGCCAATATCCGACAGGGGGAACGAACACTGAAGCTTTCTTT. Its protein is CASSQYPTGGTNTEAFF.

This chain links TRBV2 with TRBJ1-6; no firm D call. There are 13 residues in the CDR3. Germline loops: CDR1 SNHLY, CDR2 FYNNEI. V was trimmed by 7 bases and J by 10 bases, leaving 14 bases between them. CDR3 sequence reads: CASTPGGRSPLHF. As DNA, the CDR3 is TGTGCCAGCACCCCAGGAGGGAGGTCACCCCTCCACTTT.

CDR3 in DNA: TGCAGCGGGCTCGGGGGGGCTGAAGACTATGGCTACACCTTC. It specifies CSGLGGAEDYGYTF. The chain combines TRBV29-1 with TRBJ1-2; TRBD1 is a possible D gene (6 bases). The V gene's germline CDR1 is SQVTM and CDR2 ANQGSEA. Trimming took off 7 bases at V and 3 bases at J, with 18 bases between the two ends. The length of the CDR3 is 14 residues.

The chain links TRBV7-2 to TRBJ2-7; 14 nucleotides align to TRBD2. The CDR3 sequence is 18 residues long. J gave up 2 bases and V 1 base, and 7 bases lay outside the gene matches. Germline V gene sequence: CDR1 SGHTA, CDR2 FQGNSA. The CDR3 loop reads CASSLVVGTSGGTYEQYF. The CDR3 region has the DNA TGTGCCAGCAGCTTAGTGGTGGGGACTAGCGGGGGCACCTACGAGCAGTACTTC.

This chain uses TRBV6-1 with TRBJ2-3; TRBD2 agrees at 14 bases. The CDR3 loop spans 18 amino acids. With 0 bases clipped from V and 2 bases from J, the junction kept 4 bases outside the gene matches. The germline V gene has CDR1 MNHNS and CDR2 SASEGT. DNA of the CDR3: TGTGCCAGCAGTGAAGCGCTGGGACTAGCGGGGGACACAGATACGCAGTATTTT. It specifies CASSEALGLAGDTDTQYF.

CDR3 protein: CASSLGPLGISPLHF. As DNA, the CDR3 is TGTGCCAGCTCCCTCGGACCCCTCGGGATTTCACCCCTCCACTTT. This sequence joins TRBV18 and TRBJ1-6, with unresolved D. The CDR3 covers 15 residues. The V and J ends lost 6 bases and 9 bases respectively, with 18 bases between them. Germline V gene sequence: CDR1 KGHSH, CDR2 LQKENI. Full variable domain (outside the CDR3, taken from reference TRBV18 and TRBJ1-6): NAGVMQNPRHLVRRRGQEARLRCSPMKGHSHVYWYRQLPEEGLKFMVYLQKENIIDESGMPKERFSAEFPKEGPSILRIQQVVRGDSAAYFCASSLGPLGISPLHFGNGTRLTVT.

The chain is built from TRBV7-2 and TRBJ1-5; a possible D gene is TRBD1 (6 bases). The germline V gene has CDR1 SGHTA and CDR2 FQGNSA. The CDR3 covers 15 residues. V shed 1 base and J shed 5 bases, with 12 bases lying between them. CDR3 region: CASSLVDSLDQPQHF. The CDR3 DNA sequence: TGTGCCAGCAGCTTAGTGGACAGCCTTGATCAGCCCCAGCATTTT.

This clone turned up a few times. This rearrangement joins TRBV7-9 to TRBJ1-1; no firm D call. The germline V and J ends were trimmed by 0 bases and 2 bases, with 7 bases remaining between them. Germline V gene lookup returns CDR1 SEHNR and CDR2 FQNEAQ (reference sequence). The CDR3 spans 14 residues. This CDR3 is CASSLATANTEAFF. The CDR3 nucleotides read TGTGCCAGCAGCTTAGCCACAGCTAACACTGAAGCTTTCTTT.

The gene calls are TRBV7-9 and TRBJ1-6; 10 bases fit TRBD1. Germline CDR1 SEHNR, CDR2 FQNEAQ (reference sequence). J gave up 14 bases and V 5 bases, and 12 bases lay outside the gene matches. CDR3 size: 15 residues. CDR3: CASSMNPGTGDSLHF. The CDR3 DNA follows: TGTGCCAGCAGCATGAACCCCGGGACAGGGGACTCCCTCCACTTT.

This chain joins TRBV28 and TRBJ2-7, with 7 bases lining up with TRBD1. CDR1 is MDHEN, CDR2 SYDVKM, per germline. V lost 6 bases to trimming and J lost 4 bases; unmatched junction nucleotides: 3. This CDR3 has 12 residues. The CDR3 bases are TGTGCCAGCAGCTGGGGACAGTACGAGCAGTACTTC. Protein product: CASSWGQYEQYF. Full variable domain (remainder filled in from reference TRBV28 and TRBJ2-7): DVKVTQSSRYLVKRTGEKVFLECVQDMDHENMFWYRQDPGLGLRLIYFSYDVKMKEKGDIPEGYSVSREKKERFSLILESASTNQTSMYLCASSWGQYEQYFGPGTRLTVT.